The rows below give T cell receptor beta chains drawn from one sample of a study of T cell repertoires in cytomegalovirus infection. TCRdb itself ran the reads through MiXCR, one entry per CDR3 protein. The table lists around 320,000 distinct CDR3 sequences, 9.5% of them singletons. Sequenced: PBMCs. These TCRs come from a human donor in good health (CMV status not recorded). Some clones in this sample may be carry-over from other donors' samples. Both conserved end residues are part of each CDR3. A D gene is named only where the DNA matches it firmly. Size tells how often a clone was seen (once, few, many) or the class of an expanded clone, and some rows leave it out.

>.|many|TRBV6-5|TRBJ2-7
TGTGCCAGCAGTTACTCCGGGACCGCGCCGTACGAGCAGTACTTC
CASSYSGTAPYEQYF
>.|many|TRBV6-1|TRBJ1-6
TGTGCCAGCAGTCCGGGACAATATAATTCACCCCTCCACTTT
CASSPGQYNSPLHF
>TRBD1|many|TRBV7-2|TRBJ1-6
TGTGCCAGCAGCTTAGCGGGACAGCTTGGTTCACCCCTCCACTTT
CASSLAGQLGSPLHF
>.|many|TRBV7-8|TRBJ2-3
TGTGCCAGCAGCTTAGGACTTTCTAGCACAGATACGCAGTATTTT
CASSLGLSSTDTQYF
>.|many|TRBV6-2/TRBV6-3|TRBJ1-1
TGTGCCAGCAGTAATCGGGGCTGGGGCTCTGAAGCTTTCTTT
CASSNRGWGSEAFF
>.|.|TRBV24-1|TRBJ2-1
TGTGCCACCAGGCGGGGTAAGGGGATGAATGAGCAGTTCTTC
CATRRGKGMNEQFF
>TRBD2|.|TRBV11-2|TRBJ2-3
TGTGCCAGCAGCTTAGACGGACTAGCGGGAGTGCCGCAGTATTTT
CASSLDGLAGVPQYF
>.|many|TRBV7-2|TRBJ1-4
TGTGCCAGCAGCTATAGGACTAATGAAAAACTGTTTTTT
CASSYRTNEKLFF
>.|.|TRBV11-2|TRBJ2-3
TGTGCCAGCAGCCTCGGGAGTGGACAGGCAGATACGCAGTATTTT
CASSLGSGQADTQYF
>.|many|TRBV5-1|TRBJ2-1
TGCGCCAGCAGCCTCCAAGGGGCTTCCTACAATGAGCAGTTCTTC
CASSLQGASYNEQFF
>TRBD2|.|TRBV19|TRBJ2-3
TGTGCCAGTTCCCCTAGCGGGAACACAGATACGCAGTATTTT
CASSPSGNTDTQYF
>.|few|TRBV7-2|TRBJ2-3
TGTGCCAGCGCCCTAGGGGGGGGGCCAGATACGCAGTATTTT
CASALGGGPDTQYF
>.|.|TRBV7-2|TRBJ1-5
TGTGCCAGCAGCTTTGACAGCCTTTCGGGGCAGCCCCAGCATTTT
CASSFDSLSGQPQHF
>TRBD1|many|TRBV19|TRBJ1-5
TGTGCCACCCTTGGGACAGTCAGCAATCAGCCCCAGCATTTT
CATLGTVSNQPQHF
>TRBD1|many|TRBV7-2|TRBJ2-5
TGTGCCAGCAGCTATTCCGGGACAGGGGGCAAGGAGACCCAGTACTTC
CASSYSGTGGKETQYF
>TRBD1|few|TRBV2|TRBJ1-5
TGTGCCAGCAGTTACGACCGGGACAGTTATCAGCCCCAGCATTTT
CASSYDRDSYQPQHF
>.|few|TRBV6-2/TRBV6-3|TRBJ1-5
TGTGCCAGCACCTCAGGGTTTCCGGGTTCGTATAGCAATCAGCCCCAGCATTTT
CASTSGFPGSYSNQPQHF
>TRBD2|few|TRBV5-1|TRBJ2-3
TGCGCCAGCAGCTTGGAACTAGCGGGGGGACTCGCAGATACGCAGTATTTT
CASSLELAGGLADTQYF
>TRBD1|many|TRBV4-3|TRBJ1-2
TGCGCCAGCAGCCAAGATCGGACAGGGGATTTAGCCGTTCGGGGCTACACCTTC
CASSQDRTGDLAVRGYTF
>.|few|TRBV12-3/TRBV12-4|TRBJ1-4
TGTGCCAGCAGTTTAGGGGCAAAACTGTTTTTT
CASSLGAKLFF
>.|.|TRBV10-3|TRBJ2-7
TGTGCCATCAGTGAGTCGATAGGCTACGAGCAGTACTTC
CAISESIGYEQYF
>.|many|TRBV7-2|TRBJ2-3
TGTGCCAGCAGCTTAGCTTACACAGATACGCAGTATTTT
CASSLAYTDTQYF
>TRBD2|many|TRBV7-2|TRBJ2-7
TGTGCCAGCAGCTTAAGTATGGGGAGGGACGAGCAGTACTTC
CASSLSMGRDEQYF
>.|.|TRBV6-2/TRBV6-3|TRBJ1-5
TGTGCCAGCAGTGTGACCCCCGCGGGGAATCAGCCCCAGCATTTT
CASSVTPAGNQPQHF
>.|.|TRBV5-4|TRBJ1-1
TGTGCCAGCAGCCCCGCCTCGGGCGCCGGGACTGAAGCTTTCTTT
CASSPASGAGTEAFF
>TRBD1|.|TRBV5-8|TRBJ2-7
TGTGCCAGCAGCCCGGACAGGGCTACATCCGGCGAGCAGTACTTC
CASSPDRATSGEQYF
>.|many|TRBV4-2|TRBJ1-1
TGTGCCAGCAGCTACGGCCCTGAAGCTTTCTTT
CASSYGPEAFF
>.|many|TRBV7-2|TRBJ1-1
TGTGCCAGCAGCCCCCAACGCGGGGCCACGAACACTGAAGCTTTCTTT
CASSPQRGATNTEAFF
>TRBD1|few|TRBV20-1|TRBJ2-5
TGCAGTGCACCCCCAGGGGGCCTCGGGGAGACCCAGTACTTC
CSAPPGGLGETQYF
>.|few|TRBV19|TRBJ2-1
TGTGCCAGTAGATATCCGGGGGATGATGAGCAGTTCTTC
CASRYPGDDEQFF
>.|many|TRBV7-2|TRBJ2-3
TGTGCCAGCAGCTTAGGAGTCAACCGGAAGTATTTT
CASSLGVNRKYF
>TRBD1|.|TRBV4-3|TRBJ2-2
TGCGCCAGCAGCCCCATCCCGACAGGGCTGAACACCGGGGAGCTGTTTTTT
CASSPIPTGLNTGELFF
>.|few|TRBV7-6|TRBJ1-5
TGTGCCAGCAGCTCACTGCGGGGCAATAGCAATCAGCCCCAGCATTTT
CASSSLRGNSNQPQHF
>.|.|TRBV11-1|TRBJ2-3
TGTGCCAGCAGCCCTGCGAACGGCCACACAGATACGCAGTATTTT
CASSPANGHTDTQYF
>.|many|TRBV7-2|TRBJ2-3
TGTGCCAGCAGCTTAGAGCGGAGTACGCAGTATTTT
CASSLERSTQYF
>.|many|TRBV7-2|TRBJ2-5
TGTGCCAGCAGAGGACCGGGGGAGACCCAGTACTTC
CASRGPGETQYF
>.|.|TRBV7-2|TRBJ1-4
TGTGCCAGCAGTTTAAGCCGGGACACGCAAGAAAAACTGTTTTTT
CASSLSRDTQEKLFF
>TRBD1|many|TRBV7-8|TRBJ1-1
TGTGCCAGCAGCTTAACCAGGGGGATGAACACTGAAGCTTTCTTT
CASSLTRGMNTEAFF
>TRBD1|few|TRBV20-1|TRBJ2-7
TGCAGTGCTCCAGACAGGGGACACTCCTACGAGCAGTACTTC
CSAPDRGHSYEQYF
>.|many|TRBV6-5|TRBJ2-5
TGTGCCAGCAGTCGGAGTGGGGAATTTTCCTCCCAGTACTTC
CASSRSGEFSSQYF
>.|many|TRBV4-2|TRBJ1-2
TGTGCCAGCAGCCAAGAGGGGCCAGGGTTCTATGGCTACACCTTC
CASSQEGPGFYGYTF
>TRBD1|many|TRBV5-4|TRBJ2-2
TGTGCCAGCAGCTCCGAACCGGGACAGGCTTCGACCGGGGAGCTGTTTTTT
CASSSEPGQASTGELFF
>.|many|TRBV11-1|TRBJ2-4
TGTGCCAGCAGCCTTTCAATACTAGCCAAAAACATTCAGTACTTC
CASSLSILAKNIQYF
>TRBD1|many|TRBV6-2/TRBV6-3|TRBJ1-5
TGTGCCAGCAGCCGACAGGGGGGATTTGGGAAGCCCCAGCATTTT
CASSRQGGFGKPQHF
>.|many|TRBV19|TRBJ1-1
TGTGCCAGTAGGCACGCACAGGGACAGAACACTGAAGCTTTCTTT
CASRHAQGQNTEAFF